The 22 T cell receptor beta chains presented below share a single source sample, sequenced in a study of blood T cell repertoires in COVID-19. The protocol was immunoSEQ multiplex PCR, while the TCRdb copy is restricted to in-frame clones and leaves out a portion. The data show roughly 340,000 clones, 88% seen once. Sample: peripheral blood. Source of these receptors: a woman between 70 and 85 years old with COVID-19, enrolled during active disease.

V and J are TRBV28 and TRBJ2-6; D uncertain. Germline assignment: CDR1 MDHEN and CDR2 SYDVKM. The CDR3 spans 15 residues. V was pared by 6 bases and J by 0 bases, with 9 bases between. CDR3 coding DNA: TGTGCCAGCAGCCACGACACCTCTGGGGCCAACGTCCTGACTTTC. Encoded protein: CASSHDTSGANVLTF.

This clone was counted a single time. The CDR3: CASSNRLAGGRETQYF. CDR3 DNA sequence: TGTGCCAGTAGTAACCGACTAGCGGGGGGGCGAGAGACCCAGTACTTC. This chain uses TRBV19 with TRBJ2-5; 14 bases align to TRBD2. The V segment lost 4 bases and the J segment 4 bases; nucleotides outside the gene matches: 5. The germline gives CDR1 LNHDA, CDR2 SQIVND (reference sequence). CDR3 length: 16 residues.

CDR3 loop: CASSPLGARGNQPQHF. The CDR3 coding sequence is TGTGCCAGCAGTCCACTTGGGGCGCGGGGGAATCAGCCCCAGCATTTT. The chain has TRBV27 and TRBJ1-5; D may be TRBD1 (5 bases). Trimming shortened V by 5 bases and J by 4 bases, and 18 bases separated the two germline ends. CDR1 and CDR2 from the germline V gene are MNHEY and SMNVEV (reference sequence). The CDR3 sequence is 16 residues long.

This chain joins TRBV6-5 and TRBJ2-6, with 7 positions matching TRBD1. V trimming: 6 bases; J trimming: 2 bases; junction bases outside the gene matches: 1. Germline values: CDR1 MNHEY, CDR2 SVGAGI. CDR3 size: 14 residues. The CDR3 DNA reads as TGTGCCAGCAGCGACAGGGCTGGGGCCAACGTCCTGACTTTC. It specifies CASSDRAGANVLTF.

The V and J genes are TRBV7-9 and TRBJ1-1; D not resolved. CDR3 length: 14 residues. Trimming shortened V by 3 bases and J by 0 bases, and 8 bases separated the two germline ends. Germline V gives CDR1 SEHNR, CDR2 FQNEAQ (reference sequence). CDR3 residues: CASSFFLLNTEAFF. In DNA, the CDR3 is TGTGCCAGCAGCTTCTTTCTACTGAACACTGAAGCTTTCTTT.

As to this clone: Within the sample, other DNA sequences also encode this same CDR3. The genes are TRBV6-5 and TRBJ1-6; D perhaps matches TRBD1 (6 bases). Germline V CDR1 and CDR2: MNHEY, SVGAGI. The CDR3 is 12 residues long. V was shortened by 7 bases and J by 6 bases, with 7 bases between the two germline ends. The CDR3 loop is CASTRGNSPLHF. DNA of the CDR3: TGTGCCAGCACCAGGGGTAATTCACCCCTCCACTTT.

The rearrangement uses TRBV27 and TRBJ1-2; D remains ambiguous. Germline V lookup: CDR1 MNHEY, CDR2 SMNVEV (reference sequence). CDR3 length equals 13 residues. V lost 5 bases and J lost 6, with 13 bases in between. This CDR3 is CASSDRVYNGYTF. For the CDR3, the DNA is TGTGCCAGCAGTGACCGGGTCTACAATGGCTACACCTTC.

A word on this clone: This same CDR3 is encoded by further DNA sequences in the sample. The CDR3 sequence: CASSFGGSYEQYF. CDR3 bases: TGCGCCAGCAGCTTCGGGGGGAGCTACGAGCAGTACTTC. The V gene is TRBV5-1, the J gene TRBJ2-7; 7 nucleotides agree with TRBD2. The J segment lost 3 bases and the V segment lost 2 bases, leaving 2 bases of the junction unmatched. The CDR3 spans 13 residues. Germline CDR1 reads SGHRS; CDR2 reads YFSETQ.

This clone was observed a few times. The genes are TRBV7-2 and TRBJ2-7; 8 bases map to TRBD2. This CDR3 comprises 15 residues. Germline CDR1 is SGHTA and CDR2 is FQGNSA. The V segment lost 1 base and the J segment 6 bases; nucleotides outside the gene matches: 8. This CDR3 reads CASSLEAGGRTEQYF. The DNA for the CDR3 is TGTGCCAGCAGCTTAGAGGCGGGGGGCCGAACCGAGCAGTACTTC.

V and J are TRBV5-1 and TRBJ2-1; D gene unclear. Germline V gene data show CDR1 as SGHRS and CDR2 as YFSETQ. CDR3 length: 9 amino acids. The V end was cut by 1 base, the J end by 15 bases, with 5 bases between. Here the CDR3 reads CASSLYRFF. CDR3 in DNA: TGCGCCAGCAGCTTGTACAGGTTCTTC.

This sequence joins TRBV5-5 and TRBJ2-3; 11 positions agree with TRBD2. CDR1 and CDR2 from the germline V gene are SGHKS and YYEKEE (reference sequence). CDR3 length: 18 amino acids. The junction had 12 bases not matched to a gene; V was cut back by 4 bases and J by 2 bases. CDR3 amino acids: CASSHRAASGGHTDTQYF. CDR3 DNA: TGTGCCAGCAGCCACCGCGCGGCTAGCGGGGGGCACACAGATACGCAGTATTTT.

The V and J genes are TRBV2 and TRBJ1-1; the match to TRBD1 covers 10 bases. J lost 0 bases, V lost 7 bases, and 5 bases had no gene match. The length of the CDR3 is 15 residues. Germline-derived CDR1 and CDR2 are SNHLY and FYNNEI. The CDR3 loop reads CASTRQGAMNTEAFF. In DNA, the CDR3 is TGTGCCAGCACCCGACAGGGGGCGATGAACACTGAAGCTTTCTTT.

J is TRBJ1-1 and V is TRBV27; 7 bases map to TRBD1. Germline V gene sequence: CDR1 MNHEY, CDR2 SMNVEV (reference sequence). The CDR3 runs 15 residues. The ends lost 10 bases at V and 1 base at J; junction bases unmatched: 12. The CDR3 sequence is CATSGRGPRNTEAFF. In DNA, the CDR3 is TGTGCCACGAGTGGTAGGGGGCCGAGGAACACTGAAGCTTTCTTT.

This chain uses TRBV12-5 with TRBJ1-2, with D uncertain. V lost 1 base and J 7 bases, leaving 10 bases between the germline ends. The CDR3 is made up of 13 amino acids. Germline V CDR1 and CDR2: LGHNT, FRNRAP. CDR3 protein: CASGLAPSSGYTF. For the CDR3, the DNA is TGTGCTAGTGGTTTGGCCCCCTCGAGTGGCTACACCTTC.

The chain employs TRBV10-3 and TRBJ1-5, with TRBD1 matching over 10 bases. The CDR3 totals 17 residues. Per the germline V gene, CDR1 is ENHRY and CDR2 is SYGVKD. Germline trimming cut 2 bases from V and 3 bases from J; bases unmatched to any gene: 7. This CDR3 reads CAISEDRTGGDNQPQHF. Here the CDR3 DNA reads TGTGCCATCAGTGAGGATCGGACAGGGGGTGACAATCAGCCCCAGCATTTT.

This chain uses TRBV3-1 (or the pseudogene TRBV3-2) with TRBJ1-2, with a weak D call TRBD1 (6 bases). With 3 bases removed from V and 8 bases from J, the gap between germline ends came to 10 bases. The CDR3 loop spans 12 amino acids. Germline assignment: CDR1 LGHDT and CDR2 YNNKEL (reference sequence). The CDR3 DNA reads as TGTGCCAGCAGCCAGGGGGCGCGAGGCTACACCTTC. Its protein is CASSQGARGYTF.

This clone was seen many times. The V gene is TRBV28, the J gene TRBJ1-2; D not certain. This CDR3 contains 13 residues. The ends were cut back, 4 bases at V and 3 bases at J, with 9 bases in the middle. Germline V gene lookup returns CDR1 MDHEN and CDR2 SYDVKM. The CDR3 region has the DNA TGTGCCAGCAGTTATGCGGGTGACTATGGCTACACCTTC. Translating gives CASSYAGDYGYTF.

This clone has just one count. The chain combines TRBV11-2 with TRBJ2-3; tentatively, D is TRBD1 (6 bases). Germline V lookup: CDR1 SGHAT, CDR2 FQNNGV. Between the trimmed V and J ends, which lost 5 bases and 0 bases, there was a span of 15 bases. CDR3 length equals 16 residues. This CDR3 is CASSPPRGKSTDTQYF. The CDR3, as DNA: TGTGCCAGCAGCCCCCCAAGGGGGAAGAGCACAGATACGCAGTATTTT.

The V and J genes are TRBV5-1 and TRBJ2-2, with 7 bases fitting TRBD1. The CDR3 is 15 residues long. The V and J ends lost 2 bases and 5 bases, in that order; junction bases with no gene match: 6. Looked up from germline, CDR1 is SGHRS and CDR2 is YFSETQ. The chain's CDR3 is CASSLQGSGTGELFF. In DNA, the CDR3 is TGCGCCAGCAGCTTACAGGGGTCGGGGACCGGGGAGCTGTTTTTT.

The chain has TRBV27 and TRBJ1-3; 10 bases are shared with TRBD1. The germline V gene encodes CDR1 MNHEY and CDR2 SMNVEV (reference sequence). The CDR3 totals 17 residues. Losses at the gene ends were 6 bases for V and 3 bases for J; bases not matched to a gene: 11. The DNA for the CDR3 is TGTGCCAGCAGCATGACAGGGGGCCCGTCTTTTGGAAACACCATATATTTT. Protein product: CASSMTGGPSFGNTIYF.

The chain couples TRBV5-1 to TRBJ1-3; D is perhaps TRBD1 (5 bases). Germline values: CDR1 SGHRS, CDR2 YFSETQ. The CDR3 consists of 16 residues. Trimming took off 0 bases at V and 4 bases at J, with 14 bases between the two ends. The CDR3 DNA reads as TGCGCCAGCAGCTTGGCCGGGACTGTATCGGGAAACACCATATATTTT. This gives the protein CASSLAGTVSGNTIYF.

The V and J genes are TRBV9 and TRBJ1-4; 7 nucleotides align to TRBD1. This CDR3 has 16 amino acids. Looked up from germline, CDR1 is SGDLS and CDR2 is YYNGEE. With 0 bases clipped from V and 7 bases from J, the junction kept 9 bases outside the gene matches. The CDR3 coding sequence is TGTGCCAGCAGCGTAGGGGTCGGAGGGGGCTCTGAAAAACTGTTTTTT. Translation: CASSVGVGGGSEKLFF.